This T cell receptor beta chain was documented in a study of cytomegalovirus exposure and HLA in healthy donors. The CDR3 consists of 14 residues. The V gene's germline CDR1 is SQVTM and CDR2 ANQGSEA. V lost 3 bases to trimming and J lost 4 bases; unmatched junction nucleotides: 5. The PCR was carried out with 60 Vbeta primers and 13 Jbeta primers. The data were produced by immunoSEQ multiplex PCR, yet TCRdb's version contains in-frame clones alone and is incomplete. Here the sample spans about 190,000 clones, 75% to 90% being singletons. The TCR comes from a man younger than 40 in good health and CMV-seronegative. The chain is built from TRBV29-1 and TRBJ2-5; TRBD1 agrees at 10 bases. Material for sequencing was PBMCs. CDR3 in DNA: TGCAGCGTTGATTTCTGGACAGGGGGAGAGACCCAGTACTTC. This translates into CSVDFWTGGETQYF.